These 24 T cell receptor beta chains originate from one sample sequenced in a study of cytomegalovirus exposure and HLA in healthy donors. This PCR relied on a set of 60 Vbeta primers and 13 Jbeta primers. Some clones are missing from TCRdb's copy, which holds only in-frame ones; the method was immunoSEQ multiplex PCR. The table has roughly 160,000 clones, roughly 85% seen once. The sequencing input was PBMCs. All receptors derive from a male donor in good health and CMV-seropositive.

The rearrangement joins TRBV19 to TRBJ1-1; 7 nucleotides align to TRBD1. The germline V gene encodes CDR1 LNHDA and CDR2 SQIVND (reference sequence). Germline trimming cut 2 bases from V and 5 bases from J; bases unmatched to any gene: 5. This CDR3 contains 14 residues. CDR3 loop: CASSILGRGTEAFF. The DNA of the CDR3 is TGTGCCAGTAGTATATTGGGCAGGGGGACTGAAGCTTTCTTT.

The chain links TRBV10-3 to TRBJ2-3; D unresolved. Trimming shortened V by 3 bases and J by 2 bases, and 21 bases separated the two germline ends. Germline loops: CDR1 ENHRY, CDR2 SYGVKD. The CDR3 spans 18 residues. In DNA, the CDR3 is TGTGCCATCAGTGACGGGTCCTTCGCTCAAACTTCCACAGATACGCAGTATTTT. Its translation is CAISDGSFAQTSTDTQYF.

The V call is TRBV5-4, the J call TRBJ1-1; D not resolved. Trimming pared 4 bases from V and 0 bases from J, leaving 16 bases between. The CDR3 runs 16 residues. Germline V CDR1 and CDR2: SGHNT, YYREEE (reference sequence). CDR3 residues: CASSLGSGGLNTEAFF. The CDR3 nucleotides read TGTGCCAGCAGCCTTGGCTCGGGAGGGTTGAACACTGAAGCTTTCTTT.

The chain carries TRBV25-1 and TRBJ1-6; 9 positions agree with TRBD1. Looked up from germline, CDR1 is MGHDK and CDR2 is SYGVNS. V was pared by 6 bases and J by 7 bases, with 4 bases of the junction left unmatched. The CDR3 has 14 residues. The CDR3 sequence is CASRWTGANSPLHF. The CDR3 DNA reads TGTGCCAGCAGATGGACAGGGGCCAATTCACCCCTCCACTTT. Variable domain in full (rest from reference TRBV25-1 and TRBJ1-6): EADIYQTPRYLVIGTGKKITLECSQTMGHDKMYWYQQDPGMELHLIHYSYGVNSTEKGDLSSESTVSRIRTEHFPLTLESARPSHTSQYLCASRWTGANSPLHFGNGTRLTVT.

V gene TRBV18 combines with J gene TRBJ2-7, with D maybe TRBD1 (5 bases). The CDR3 has 14 amino acids. Germline CDR1 and CDR2: KGHSH and LQKENI. V was trimmed by 3 bases and J by 5 bases, leaving 14 bases between them. The DNA of the CDR3 is TGTGCCAGCTCACCCACCCCAGGGTCCAACGAGCAGTACTTC. This sequence encodes CASSPTPGSNEQYF.

The chain recombines TRBV5-1 with TRBJ2-7; 7 positions match TRBD2. The germline V gene encodes CDR1 SGHRS and CDR2 YFSETQ. The V gene end was trimmed by 4 bases and the J gene end by 3 bases; junction bases not matched to a gene: 13. There are 16 residues in the CDR3. The CDR3 loop is CASSPPAGPRYYEQYF. The CDR3 nucleotides are TGCGCCAGCAGCCCCCCAGCGGGACCTAGGTACTACGAGCAGTACTTC.

This clone occurred once. This chain connects TRBV10-3 to TRBJ1-5; D ambiguous. The CDR3 spans 14 residues. CDR1 is ENHRY and CDR2 is SYGVKD in the germline V gene. Trimming shortened V by 4 bases and J by 0 bases, and 7 bases separated the two germline ends. CDR3 sequence reads: CAISVAASNQPQHF. The CDR3 DNA reads TGTGCCATCAGTGTGGCTGCTAGCAATCAGCCCCAGCATTTT.

The gene calls are TRBV5-1 and TRBJ1-4; 9 bases fit TRBD1. Trimming took 2 bases from V and 7 from J; bases not matched to a gene: 9. This CDR3 is built from 16 residues. CDR1 and CDR2 from the germline V gene are SGHRS and YFSETQ. The CDR3 here is CASSFSQQGAGEKLFF. CDR3 DNA sequence: TGCGCCAGCAGCTTCTCCCAACAGGGGGCAGGTGAAAAACTGTTTTTT.

The CDR3 region has the DNA TGTGCCAGCAGCGTTACGCAGAACGAGCAGTTCTTC. It yields the protein CASSVTQNEQFF. V and J are TRBV9 and TRBJ2-1; D is ambiguous. The CDR3 is made up of 12 amino acids. Trimming took off 2 bases at V and 10 bases at J, with 10 bases between the two ends. Germline assignment: CDR1 SGDLS and CDR2 YYNGEE.

The chain employs TRBV5-4 and TRBJ1-3; D perhaps matches TRBD1 (5 bases). The V and J ends lost 4 bases and 4 bases respectively, with 15 bases between them. The CDR3 extends over 15 amino acids. The germline V gene encodes CDR1 SGHNT and CDR2 YYREEE (reference sequence). The CDR3 spells CASSRSGGSGNTIYF. In DNA form, the CDR3 reads TGTGCCAGCAGCCGATCTGGGGGGTCCGGAAACACCATATATTTT.

The chain has TRBV7-8 and TRBJ2-1; 7 nucleotides match TRBD2. The CDR3 loop spans 15 amino acids. Germline CDR1 is SGHVS and CDR2 is FQNEAQ. The J segment lost 4 bases and the V segment lost 4 bases, leaving 7 bases of the junction unmatched. The CDR3 spells CASSSTSERYNEQFF. As DNA, the CDR3 is TGTGCCAGCAGCTCTACTAGCGAGCGGTACAATGAGCAGTTCTTC. The full variable domain, in which reference TRBV7-8 and TRBJ2-1 provide the parts outside the CDR3, is GAGVSQSPRYKVAKRGQDVALRCDPISGHVSLFWYQQALGQGPEFLTYFQNEAQLDKSGLPSDRFFAERPEGSVSTLKIQRTQQEDSAVYLCASSSTSERYNEQFFGPGTRLTVL.

V is TRBV30 and J is TRBJ1-2, with no clear D. This CDR3 comprises 13 residues. Germline CDR1 reads GTSNPN; CDR2 reads SVGIG (reference sequence). Trimming left V 0 bases short and J 2 bases short, with 7 bases between. In DNA, the CDR3 is TGTGCCTGGAGTGTCCAGATGAACTATGGCTACACCTTC. Residues: CAWSVQMNYGYTF.

The DNA of the CDR3 is TGTGCCAGCAGCTCGGGAAACACCATATATTTT. Translating gives CASSSGNTIYF. The chain couples TRBV9 to TRBJ1-3; D not resolved. The CDR3 spans 11 residues. The V end was cut by 4 bases, the J end by 4 bases, with 3 bases between. Germline CDR1 and CDR2: SGDLS and YYNGEE.

The genes are TRBV7-2 and TRBJ2-7, with 8 bases aligning to TRBD2. Trimming took 2 bases from V and 0 from J; bases not matched to a gene: 3. The CDR3 is 15 residues long. Germline CDR1 reads SGHTA; CDR2 reads FQGNSA. CDR3 nucleotide sequence: TGTGCCAGCAGCTTATCGGGGGGGTACTCCTACGAGCAGTACTTC. Its protein is CASSLSGGYSYEQYF.

The V and J genes are TRBV19 and TRBJ1-2, with unresolved D. CDR1 LNHDA and CDR2 SQIVND come from the germline V gene (reference sequence). V lost 7 bases to trimming and J lost 6 bases, with 27 bases between them. CDR3 length: 17 amino acids. In DNA form, the CDR3 reads TGTGCCAGTAACCCCCGACGGACTCGCCTATACTTGAATGGCTACACCTTC. Translating gives CASNPRRTRLYLNGYTF.

The genes are TRBV15 and TRBJ2-7; D perhaps matches TRBD1 (6 bases). The V gene's germline CDR1 is LNHNV and CDR2 YYDKDF (reference sequence). CDR3 size: 13 residues. V was pared by 5 bases and J by 0 bases, with 8 bases between. CDR3 sequence: CATSGQFSYEQYF. The CDR3 DNA is TGTGCCACCAGCGGACAGTTCTCCTACGAGCAGTACTTC.

This rearrangement joins TRBV30 to TRBJ2-3; 10 positions match TRBD1. CDR1 is GTSNPN and CDR2 is SVGIG in the germline V gene (reference sequence). V lost 3 bases and J lost 4; bases outside the gene matches: 16. CDR3 length: 18 amino acids. This CDR3 is CAWSLSLSRTGGPDTQYF. The DNA of the CDR3 is TGTGCCTGGAGCCTTTCCCTCAGTCGGACAGGGGGACCAGATACGCAGTATTTT.

The rearrangement uses TRBV6-8 and TRBJ2-1, with 8 bases fitting TRBD2. V lost 6 bases and J lost 4; bases outside the gene matches: 8. This CDR3 spans 15 amino acids. The germline V gene encodes CDR1 MNHGY and CDR2 SAAAGT. CDR3: CASSRLARPYNEQFF. CDR3 in DNA: TGTGCCAGCAGCCGACTAGCGCGGCCTTACAATGAGCAGTTCTTC.

The chain links TRBV5-6 to TRBJ2-2, with 8 nucleotides matching TRBD2. CDR1 is SGHDT, CDR2 YYEEEE, per germline. J lost 7 bases, V lost 4 bases, and 12 bases had no gene match. The CDR3 spans 16 residues. The CDR3 loop is CASSDDWAGGSGELFF. The CDR3, as DNA: TGTGCCAGCAGCGACGATTGGGCGGGGGGAAGCGGGGAGCTGTTTTTT.

The chain uses TRBV7-8 and TRBJ2-7, with D possibly TRBD2 on 6 matching bases. The V end lost 5 bases, the J end lost 6 bases, and 11 bases lay between the germline ends. The CDR3 runs 12 residues. Germline CDR1 is SGHVS and CDR2 is FQNEAQ. DNA of the CDR3: TGTGCCAGCAGCGGCCGGAGGGTCGAGCAGTACTTC. Translating it yields CASSGRRVEQYF.

The genes are TRBV4-3 and TRBJ2-1; 7 bases agree with TRBD1. Looked up from germline, CDR1 is LGHNA and CDR2 is YSLEER. The CDR3 is made up of 15 amino acids. The ends lost 6 bases at V and 4 bases at J; junction bases unmatched: 9. CDR3 sequence reads: CASSLRGGQYNEQFF. The CDR3 DNA reads as TGCGCCAGCAGTCTTAGAGGGGGCCAATACAATGAGCAGTTCTTC.

The chain combines TRBV18 with TRBJ2-3, with 9 positions matching TRBD1. J gave up 2 bases and V 3 bases, and 3 bases lay outside the gene matches. Germline CDR1 is KGHSH and CDR2 is LQKENI. The CDR3 has 15 amino acids. In DNA form, the CDR3 reads TGTGCCAGCTCACCCCGGGACAGGGTCACAGATACGCAGTATTTT. Amino acid sequence: CASSPRDRVTDTQYF.

This clone was counted only a few times. The V gene is TRBV6-5, the J gene TRBJ1-4, with D perhaps TRBD1 (5 bases). V lost 6 bases, J lost 4 bases, and 15 bases lay in between. The V gene's germline CDR1 is MNHEY and CDR2 SVGAGI. CDR3 length equals 15 residues. CDR3 sequence (DNA): TGTGCCAGCAGACGTAACAGGAATTTTAATGAAAAACTGTTTTTT. It translates to CASRRNRNFNEKLFF.

The chain uses TRBV2 and TRBJ1-2, with TRBD1 identical over 12 bases. CDR1 is SNHLY, CDR2 FYNNEI, per germline. V lost 8 bases to trimming and J lost 4 bases; unmatched junction nucleotides: 8. This CDR3 region has 15 residues. CDR3 residues: CASDLPGQGAYGYTF. The CDR3 nucleotides read TGTGCCAGCGATTTACCGGGACAGGGGGCCTATGGCTACACCTTC.